This T cell receptor (beta chain) is from a study of blood T cell repertoires in COVID-19. Measured with immunoSEQ multiplex PCR; TCRdb has only the in-frame clones, and not every one. The table has about 110,000 clones, approximately 68% seen once; the top ten hold around 7.3%. V was pared by 0 bases and J by 8 bases, with 7 bases between. This CDR3 comprises 11 residues. Germline lookup yields CDR1 GTSNPN and CDR2 SVGIG (reference sequence). V and J are TRBV30 and TRBJ1-2; no reliable D call. Sequencing was carried out using peripheral blood. The clonotype originates from an older woman with acute or convalescent COVID-19. CDR3 sequence: CAWSVKRGYTF. CDR3 coding DNA: TGTGCCTGGAGTGTAAAGAGGGGCTACACCTTC.